This T cell receptor beta chain was found in a study of cytomegalovirus exposure and HLA in healthy donors. The overall study: The same platform was used for the 130 or so validation repertoires and the roughly 640 first-cohort repertoires, a later analysis reported. The study, taken as a whole, reports: The tendency of first-cohort TCR clusters to co-occur in the roughly 130 validation repertoires was the finding of a later analysis. A few chains tied to CMV proved CMV antigen-specific in vitro. Cytomegalovirus association was assigned to more than 150 TCR beta chains.

Notes on this clone: Antigen: not known.

TCRdb's table, derived via immunoSEQ multiplex PCR, lists solely in-frame clones and lacks some. The sample holds over 250,000 clones, 80% to 90% seen once. This receptor was obtained from a woman between 18 and 30 years old in good health and CMV-seronegative. The sequenced sample consisted of PBMCs.

The CDR3 DNA reads as TGCAGCGTTTCGACTAGCGAAGAGACCCAGTACTTC. Encoded protein: CSVSTSEETQYF. V usage is TRBV29-1 and J usage is TRBJ2-5; 8 bases fit TRBD2. Unmatched junction bases numbered 2, after V lost 5 bases and J lost 3 bases. Germline V gene lookup returns CDR1 SQVTM and CDR2 ANQGSEA. This CDR3 has 12 residues. Full variable domain (remainder filled in from reference TRBV29-1 and TRBJ2-5): SAVISQKPSRDICQRGTSLTIQCQVDSQVTMMFWYRQQPGQSLTLIATANQGSEATYESGFVIDKFPISRPNLTFSTLTVSNMSPEDSSIYLCSVSTSEETQYFGPGTRLLVL.